Sequencing of this T cell receptor beta chain was carried out in a study of T cells after yellow fever vaccination. A single record per CDR3 protein comes from TCRdb applying MiXCR to the 5' RACE reads. The sample shows approximately 550,000 distinct CDR3 sequences, roughly a fifth of them seen only once. CDR1 and CDR2 (germline): SGHKS, YYEKEE (reference sequence). This CDR3 is 15 amino acids long. V was shortened by 5 bases and J by 8 bases, with 20 bases between the two germline ends. Sample: PBMCs, taken 15 days after the yellow fever booster vaccination. This TCR was sampled from a man younger than 45 who received the YFV17D yellow fever vaccine. This rearrangement joins TRBV5-5 to TRBJ2-1; TRBD1 or TRBD2 may be the D gene (5 bases each). The CDR3 DNA reads as TGTGCCAGCAGTTATAACGGGGCGCCCGGCTATGAGCAGTTCTTC. This codes for CASSYNGAPGYEQFF.